This T cell receptor (beta chain) was obtained from a study of regulatory T cells in long-lasting Graves disease. Germline CDR1 MGHRA, CDR2 YSYEKL. This CDR3 has 13 amino acids. V was shortened by 1 base and J by 6 bases, with 8 bases between the two germline ends. The sample holds many counts of this clonotype. Its specificity is unknown. Study-wide results and limits: Sharing of public clonotypes was greater in persistent patients (under 3,000) than in new patients (about 970). The TCR repertoire of persistent Graves' patients was less diverse than that of newly diagnosed ones.

Arm-PCR of CDR3 regions with iRepertoire HTBI primers generated TCR beta libraries. TCRdb recomputed calls from the multiplex PCR reads with MiXCR, one row per CDR3 protein. The data hold 450,000 to 600,000 distinct CDR3 sequences, with about a sixth observed a single time. Time point described: newly diagnosed GD, antithyroid drugs for less than 3 months. RNA isolated from PBMCs was used to make the TCR library. A further study also used this sample, focusing on T cells in Graves' hyperthyroidism and ophthalmopathy. This second report adds: Ophthalmopathy, which appeared later, was predicted by the model a median about 6 months before onset.

The clonotype originates from a man between 40 and 49 years old with Graves disease. The source was peripheral blood mononuclear cells (PBMCs), collected at new diagnosis, from a patient treated with antithyroid drugs. This rearrangement joins TRBV4-1 to TRBJ2-3; no reliable D call. Here the CDR3 reads CASSQVSADTQYF. The CDR3 coding sequence is TGCGCCAGCAGCCAAGTGTCAGCCGATACGCAGTATTTT.